This section outlines one T cell receptor (beta chain) sequence together with its context. These data originate in a study of blood T cell repertoires in COVID-19. Produced via immunoSEQ multiplex PCR; TCRdb's table is partial and in-frame only. The sample yields approximately 90,000 clones, 80% to 90% seen once. Sequences were obtained from peripheral blood. This clonotype was obtained from a woman older than 75 with acute or convalescent COVID-19.

The CDR3 sequence is CSASGGIIGLSSYEQYF. The DNA of the CDR3 is TGCAGTGCTAGTGGAGGAATTATCGGTTTAAGCTCCTACGAGCAGTACTTC. The chain combines TRBV20-1 with TRBJ2-7; TRBD2 is a possible D gene (5 bases). The germline V gene has CDR1 DFQATT and CDR2 SNEGSKA (reference sequence). The CDR3 has 17 residues. Trimming cost V 3 bases and J 0 bases, with 21 bases left between them.